This T cell receptor (beta chain) was retrieved from a study of cytomegalovirus exposure and HLA in healthy donors. Trimming took off 0 bases at V and 8 bases at J, with 28 bases between the two ends. From germline, CDR1 is SEHNR and CDR2 FQNEAQ (reference sequence). The CDR3 length is 19 residues. 60 Vbeta and 13 Jbeta primers were used in PCR. Libraries were prepared by immunoSEQ multiplex PCR; TCRdb keeps only in-frame clonotypes and omits some of them. This sample has 99,000 or so clones; 9.5% to 13% occur once, and the top ten carry 5.5% to 7.5%. The TCR was taken from a man aged 40-50 years in good health and CMV-seropositive. The V gene is TRBV7-9, the J gene TRBJ1-1; the D gene is possibly TRBD1 (6 bases). Sequencing input: PBMCs. For the CDR3, the DNA is TGTGCCAGCAGCTTAGCGCCCTGGGGCAGGGGAAATCCAAACCCAGAAGCTTTCTTT. Translation gives CASSLAPWGRGNPNPEAFF.